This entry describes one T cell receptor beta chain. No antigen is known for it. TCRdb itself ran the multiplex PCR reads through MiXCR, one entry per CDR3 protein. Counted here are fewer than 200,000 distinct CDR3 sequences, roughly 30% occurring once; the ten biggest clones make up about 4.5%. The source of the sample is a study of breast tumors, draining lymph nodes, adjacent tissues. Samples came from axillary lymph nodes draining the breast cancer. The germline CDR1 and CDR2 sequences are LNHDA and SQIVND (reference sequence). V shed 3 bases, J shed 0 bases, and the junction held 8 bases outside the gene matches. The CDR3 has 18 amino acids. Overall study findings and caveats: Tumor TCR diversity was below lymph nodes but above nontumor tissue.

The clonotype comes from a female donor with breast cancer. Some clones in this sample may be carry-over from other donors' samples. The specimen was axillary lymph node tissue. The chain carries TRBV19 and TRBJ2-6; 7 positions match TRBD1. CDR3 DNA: TGTGCCAGTAGTATTTCAGGGACAGCTTACTCTGGGGCCAACGTCCTGACTTTC. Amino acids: CASSISGTAYSGANVLTF. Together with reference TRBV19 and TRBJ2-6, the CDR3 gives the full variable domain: DGGITQSPKYLFRKEGQNVTLSCEQNLNHDAMYWYRQDPGQGLRLIYYSQIVNDFQKGDIAEGYSVSREKKESFPLTVTSAQKNPTAFYLCASSISGTAYSGANVLTFGAGSRLTVL.